Listed here are 22 T cell receptor beta chains from one sample, sequenced in a study of blood T cell repertoires in COVID-19. Using immunoSEQ multiplex PCR, the repertoire was profiled, and TCRdb retains in-frame clones only, with some absent. The repertoire holds around 200,000 clones, roughly 84% seen once, with around 5% in the top ten. Sequencing was performed on peripheral blood. The receptors originated from a woman aged 80 or over with acute or convalescent COVID-19.

The chain is built from TRBV3-1 (or the pseudogene TRBV3-2) and TRBJ2-1; D unclear. Germline lookup yields CDR1 LGHDT and CDR2 YNNKEL (reference sequence). This CDR3 has 15 amino acids. Trimming took off 0 bases at V and 8 bases at J, with 14 bases between the two ends. The CDR3 DNA follows: TGTGCCAGCAGCCAAGACTCCGCCAGTTTCGATGAGCAGTTCTTC. Amino acid sequence: CASSQDSASFDEQFF.

The chain couples TRBV7-2 to TRBJ1-5, with D unresolved. Germline V lookup: CDR1 SGHTA, CDR2 FQGNSA. V gave up 1 base and J gave up 3 bases, with 7 bases separating them. This CDR3 region has 14 residues. The DNA of the CDR3 is TGTGCCAGCAGCTTAGTCGGTTCCAATCAGCCCCAGCATTTT. It is translated as CASSLVGSNQPQHF.

J is TRBJ1-2 and V is TRBV28; D remains ambiguous. Germline V gene data show CDR1 as MDHEN and CDR2 as SYDVKM. The CDR3 is made up of 13 amino acids. Trimming removed 7 bases from V and 7 bases from J, with 16 bases in between. The DNA for the CDR3 is TGTGCCAGCACCCTAGCTGCCCGGGGTGGCTACACCTTC. This sequence encodes CASTLAARGGYTF.

The rearrangement joins TRBV6-5 to TRBJ2-3, with D possibly TRBD2 on 6 matching bases. V was cut by 11 bases and J by 2 bases, with 14 bases left in between. The CDR3 length is 13 residues. The germline gives CDR1 MNHEY, CDR2 SVGAGI. CDR3 region: CAAFGGNTDTQYF. CDR3 in DNA: TGTGCCGCCTTCGGCGGGAACACAGATACGCAGTATTTT.

CDR3 sequence (DNA): TGTGCCTGGAGCGGATCCGGGAGAGGGGGCAATCAGCCCCAGCATTTT. Its protein product is CAWSGSGRGGNQPQHF. The chain couples TRBV30 to TRBJ1-5, with a tentative D call TRBD1 (5 bases). V lost 3 bases and J 2 bases, leaving 17 bases between the germline ends. The germline gives CDR1 GTSNPN, CDR2 SVGIG (reference sequence). The CDR3 contains 16 residues.

The chain combines TRBV20-1 with TRBJ1-1; D is unclear. Deletions cut 3 bases from V and 0 bases from J, with 8 bases between. CDR3 length: 13 residues. Germline CDR1 reads DFQATT; CDR2 reads SNEGSKA (reference sequence). The CDR3 sequence is CSASGRMNTEAFF. CDR3 in DNA: TGCAGTGCTAGTGGCAGAATGAACACTGAAGCTTTCTTT.

This clone was seen just once. The V call is TRBV4-3, the J call TRBJ2-7; D is possibly TRBD1 (6 bases). Per germline, CDR1 LGHNA and CDR2 YSLEER. The CDR3 runs 15 residues. Between the trimmed V and J ends, which lost 4 bases and 2 bases, there was a span of 15 bases. The CDR3 coding sequence is TGCGCCAGCAGCCTGTTAGGGGGTGCGGCCTACGAGCAGTACTTC. Amino acids: CASSLLGGAAYEQYF.

The chain joins TRBV4-2 to TRBJ2-5; 9 bases are shared with TRBD2. Germline values: CDR1 LGHNA, CDR2 YNFKEQ. J was trimmed by 4 bases and V by 1 base; bases with no gene match: 7. This CDR3 comprises 16 residues. DNA for the CDR3: TGTGCCAGCAGCCAAGGGTCTAGCGGGGAGGGAGAGACCCAGTACTTC. It is translated as CASSQGSSGEGETQYF.

The chain has TRBV6-1 and TRBJ1-3; D ambiguous. Trimming removed 3 bases at V and 0 bases at J, with 9 bases between. The CDR3 has 15 amino acids. Germline V gene sequence: CDR1 MNHNS, CDR2 SASEGT. The CDR3 DNA reads as TGTGCCAGCAGTGAGTTGGCCATCTCTGGAAACACCATATATTTT. This sequence encodes CASSELAISGNTIYF.

V is TRBV27 and J is TRBJ2-7; 13 nucleotides agree with TRBD2. V trimming: 3 bases; J trimming: 10 bases; junction bases outside the gene matches: 9. Germline CDR1 and CDR2: MNHEY and SMNVEV (reference sequence). The CDR3 contains 15 residues. In DNA form, the CDR3 reads TGTGCCAGCAGTTTTATCCGGACTAGCGGGAGCATCCAGTACTTC. Translation gives CASSFIRTSGSIQYF.

V usage is TRBV24-1 and J usage is TRBJ2-2; D unclear. Per germline, CDR1 KGHDR and CDR2 SFDVKD. The length of the CDR3 is 13 residues. Trimming cost V 7 bases and J 4 bases, with 9 bases left between them. The CDR3 nucleotides read TGTGCCACCAGCTATCAGGTCACCGGGGAGCTGTTTTTT. The encoded protein is CATSYQVTGELFF.

This chain connects TRBV11-2 to TRBJ2-1; 7 bases agree with TRBD2. J lost 6 bases, V lost 5 bases, and 13 bases had no gene match. CDR3 size: 16 residues. Germline lookup yields CDR1 SGHAT and CDR2 FQNNGV. CDR3 loop: CASSPGGAGRRNEQFF. CDR3 bases: TGTGCCAGCAGCCCGGGGGGTGCGGGAAGACGCAATGAGCAGTTCTTC.

This chain connects TRBV18 to TRBJ2-7; 7 nucleotides agree with TRBD1. The CDR3 sequence is 15 residues long. With 6 bases clipped from V and 7 bases from J, the junction kept 15 bases outside the gene matches. Germline V CDR1 and CDR2: KGHSH, LQKENI. The DNA for the CDR3 is TGTGCCAGCTCCCAAAAAGGGGGCGCGGCGGGTGAGCAGTACTTC. Translated: CASSQKGGAAGEQYF.

The J gene is TRBJ1-4, the V gene TRBV10-3; TRBD1 matches at 8 bases. With V trimmed by 5 bases and J by 3 bases, 2 bases remained unmatched. The CDR3 extends over 14 amino acids. Germline V gene data show CDR1 as ENHRY and CDR2 as SYGVKD. The chain's CDR3 is CAISSGGPNEKLFF. CDR3 nucleotides: TGTGCCATCAGTTCAGGGGGCCCTAATGAAAAACTGTTTTTT.

V and J are TRBV29-1 and TRBJ2-3; D is possibly TRBD1 (6 bases). The CDR3 spans 11 residues. V was shortened by 5 bases and J by 8 bases, with 11 bases between the two germline ends. Per germline, CDR1 SQVTM and CDR2 ANQGSEA. The CDR3 is CSVLTGTTQYF. As DNA, the CDR3 is TGCAGCGTTCTTACAGGGACTACGCAGTATTTT.

This chain connects TRBV13 to TRBJ2-1; 10 positions match TRBD2. Germline CDR1 and CDR2: PRHDT and FYEKMQ (reference sequence). The CDR3 runs 15 residues. With 4 bases clipped from V and 8 bases from J, the junction kept 8 bases outside the gene matches. The CDR3, as DNA: TGTGCCAGCAGCTGGACTAGCGGCCCCTTGGATGAGCAGTTCTTC. Protein: CASSWTSGPLDEQFF.

The J gene is TRBJ2-1, the V gene TRBV11-3; a weak D match, TRBD2 (5 bases). This CDR3 contains 13 residues. From germline, CDR1 is SGHNT and CDR2 YENEEA. V was shortened by 8 bases and J by 3 bases, with 11 bases between the two germline ends. The CDR3 bases are TGTGCCAGCGGACGGACTTACTACAATGAGCAGTTCTTC. Translated: CASGRTYYNEQFF.

This chain links TRBV6-2 or TRBV6-3 with TRBJ1-1; D gene ambiguous. The CDR3 runs to 16 residues. The germline V gene has CDR1 MNHEY and CDR2 SVGEGT. Trimming shortened V by 0 bases and J by 11 bases, and 22 bases separated the two germline ends. For the CDR3, the DNA is TGTGCCAGCAGTTACTCGACCCTCGCGGGCAGTCGATGGGCTTTCTTT. It encodes CASSYSTLAGSRWAFF.

The genes are TRBV6-4 and TRBJ2-1, with a tentative D call TRBD2 (6 bases). Germline-derived CDR1 and CDR2 are MRHNA and SNTAGT. The CDR3 has 16 amino acids. Trimming removed 1 base at V and 7 bases at J, with 17 bases between. The CDR3 reads CASSDWFSGGMNEQFF. The CDR3 DNA reads TGTGCCAGCAGTGACTGGTTTAGCGGAGGGATGAATGAGCAGTTCTTC.

This clone has just a few counts. This sequence joins TRBV7-9 and TRBJ2-6; D is perhaps TRBD2 (6 bases). Germline V gives CDR1 SEHNR, CDR2 FQNEAQ (reference sequence). With 5 bases removed from V and 3 bases from J, the gap between germline ends came to 17 bases. This CDR3 is 17 amino acids long. The CDR3 reads CASSPRGGVFGANVLTF. The CDR3 nucleotides are TGTGCCAGCAGCCCCCGTGGAGGGGTATTTGGGGCCAACGTCCTGACTTTC.

This chain links TRBV7-2 with TRBJ2-1; D is perhaps TRBD2 (6 bases). The CDR3 is 14 amino acids. The ends were cut back, 6 bases at V and 5 bases at J, with 14 bases in the middle. From germline, CDR1 is SGHTA and CDR2 FQGNSA. CDR3 sequence reads: CASSPGRVNNEQFF. The CDR3 bases are TGTGCCAGCAGTCCCGGGAGAGTAAACAATGAGCAGTTCTTC.

The chain employs TRBV7-9 and TRBJ1-5; 7 nucleotides match TRBD1. Germline V gene lookup returns CDR1 SEHNR and CDR2 FQNEAQ (reference sequence). The CDR3 has 14 residues. J gave up 5 bases and V 5 bases, and 6 bases lay outside the gene matches. This CDR3 reads CASSPTGDHQPQHF. In DNA form, the CDR3 reads TGTGCCAGCAGCCCCACAGGGGACCATCAGCCCCAGCATTTT.